This T cell receptor beta chain was retrieved from a study of control samples from healthy donors and cancer patients. This clone has just a few counts. The same CDR3 also results from other DNA sequences found in this sample. The protocol was immunoSEQ multiplex PCR, while the TCRdb copy is restricted to in-frame clones and leaves out a portion. The table shows 85,000 to 95,000 clones, with roughly nine tenths occurring only once. The V gene lost 1 base and the J gene lost 2 bases, with 8 bases spanning the gap. The CDR3 contains 14 residues. The V gene's germline CDR1 is LGHDT and CDR2 YNNKEL (reference sequence).

Sequenced input: blood. J is TRBJ1-1 and V is TRBV3-1 (or the pseudogene TRBV3-2); D gene uncertain. The sequence was collected from a woman in her 70s in good health. For the CDR3, the DNA is TGTGCCAGCAGCCAAGGACAACCAAACACTGAAGCTTTCTTT. Its protein is CASSQGQPNTEAFF.